The source of this TCR beta chain is a study of Ad26.COV2.S vaccination and SARS-CoV-2 variants. The germline V gene encodes CDR1 MNHEY and CDR2 SMNVEV (reference sequence). This CDR3 is 15 amino acids long. V lost 2 bases to trimming and J lost 7 bases, with 14 bases between them. Regarding the study as a whole: Vaccine recipients posted higher spike-specific TCR breadth than their placebo counterparts. There was reportedly substantial breadth in spike-specific CD8+ and CD4+ T cell responses after vaccination.

To note about this clone: Its cognate antigen is unknown.

This sample's treatment: around 19 received Ad26.COV2.S at low or high dose, single or two shots; 5 received placebo; per-sample allocation not given. The investigators took samples on day 63 after the first vaccine or placebo injection. Clones were read by immunoSEQ multiplex PCR, and TCRdb kept only the in-frame ones, dropping some. Found here are roughly 350,000 clones, 80% to 90% of them singletons; the top ten hold about 3.4%. The specimen was peripheral blood, collected in a trial of Ad26.COV2.S vaccine versus placebo. The TCR originated in a person between 18 and 59 years old who received the Ad26.COV2.S COVID-19 vaccine or a placebo. The chain has TRBV27 and TRBJ2-2, with D uncertain. The CDR3: CASSLTLPLGGELFF. For the CDR3, the DNA is TGTGCCAGCAGTTTAACCCTCCCTCTGGGCGGGGAGCTGTTTTTT.